The TCR beta chain described here comes from a study of beta chain features in type 1 diabetes. Every isolated RNA sample was fully reverse transcribed, so sequencing captured expressed TCRB transcripts. Clones were read by immunoSEQ multiplex PCR, and TCRdb kept only the in-frame ones, dropping some. The sample has 400,000 to 600,000 clones; roughly 31% are singletons. The specimen sequenced was naive CD4+ T cells from blood. The clonotype comes from a man younger than 35 in good health.

CDR3 in DNA: TGTGCCTGGAGTTTGTCAGATACGCAGTATTTT. It yields the protein CAWSLSDTQYF. This rearrangement joins TRBV30 to TRBJ2-3; D unresolved. V shed 2 bases and J shed 4 bases, with 4 bases lying between them. From germline, CDR1 is GTSNPN and CDR2 SVGIG (reference sequence). The CDR3 is made up of 11 amino acids.